A single sample gave rise to the 24 T cell receptor beta chains below, sequenced in a study of blood T cell repertoires in COVID-19. Sequencing used immunoSEQ multiplex PCR; TCRdb keeps in-frame clones, though not all of them. In the table there are some 250,000 clones, approximately 86% of which are singletons. The sample was peripheral blood. These receptors were obtained from a woman in her 30s with acute or convalescent COVID-19.

V gene TRBV5-1 combines with J gene TRBJ1-4; D unresolved. Between the trimmed V and J ends, which lost 2 bases and 5 bases, there was a span of 4 bases. The CDR3 totals 12 residues. Germline assignment: CDR1 SGHRS and CDR2 YFSETQ. DNA for the CDR3: TGCGCCAGCAGCTTCCTAAATGAAAAACTGTTTTTT. Amino acid sequence: CASSFLNEKLFF.

This chain joins TRBV2 and TRBJ1-2; TRBD1 matches 7 bases. This CDR3 is built from 13 residues. J lost 5 bases, V lost 4 bases, and 4 bases had no gene match. Germline V lookup: CDR1 SNHLY, CDR2 FYNNEI. The CDR3 DNA reads TGTGCCAGCAGTGCGGACAGGACTTATGGCTACACCTTC. As protein: CASSADRTYGYTF.

This chain uses TRBV2 with TRBJ2-1, with TRBD1 matching 8 bases. Germline assignment: CDR1 SNHLY and CDR2 FYNNEI. V gave up 3 bases and J gave up 5 bases; unmatched junction bases: 3. This CDR3 is built from 14 residues. CDR3 residues: CASSDSGGHNEQFF. In nucleotides, the CDR3 is TGTGCCAGCAGTGACTCAGGGGGCCACAATGAGCAGTTCTTC. The complete variable domain, with remaining parts taken from reference TRBV2 and TRBJ2-1, reads EPEVTQTPSHQVTQMGQEVILRCVPISNHLYFYWYRQILGQKVEFLVSFYNNEISEKSEIFDDQFSVERPDGSNFTLKIRSTKLEDSAMYFCASSDSGGHNEQFFGPGTRLTVL.

The chain links TRBV11-3 to TRBJ2-1; D call uncertain. The germline V and J ends were trimmed by 0 bases and 6 bases, with 6 bases remaining between them. The CDR3 is made up of 13 amino acids. Germline loops: CDR1 SGHNT, CDR2 YENEEA. The CDR3 here is CASSLEHTNEQFF. DNA for the CDR3: TGTGCCAGCAGCTTAGAACATACCAATGAGCAGTTCTTC.

The genes are TRBV2 and TRBJ1-5; 9 bases align to TRBD1. The CDR3 sequence is 14 residues long. J was trimmed by 4 bases and V by 6 bases; bases with no gene match: 4. Germline V CDR1 and CDR2: SNHLY, FYNNEI. The CDR3 DNA reads as TGTGCCAGCAGCGAGGGACAGGGTAATCAGCCCCAGCATTTT. Its translation is CASSEGQGNQPQHF.

The chain uses TRBV10-1 and TRBJ2-1, with D tentatively TRBD1 (6 bases). This CDR3 comprises 15 residues. The germline V and J ends were trimmed by 9 bases and 2 bases, with 17 bases remaining between them. Germline V gives CDR1 WNHNN, CDR2 SYGVQD (reference sequence). The CDR3 coding sequence is TGCGCCAGGAAGGGGGAAGGAGGTACCTACAATGAGCAGTTCTTC. Translation gives CARKGEGGTYNEQFF.

The chain carries TRBV6-1 and TRBJ2-5; perhaps TRBD1 as D (6 bases). The germline CDR1 and CDR2 sequences are MNHNS and SASEGT. The CDR3 sequence is 15 residues long. V was pared by 2 bases and J by 4 bases, with 14 bases between. The CDR3 loop is CASSESQGRGETQYF. The CDR3 region has the DNA TGTGCCAGCAGTGAATCACAGGGCCGGGGAGAGACCCAGTACTTC.

The chain joins TRBV12-5 to TRBJ2-3, with 11 bases lining up with TRBD2. Per the germline V gene, CDR1 is LGHNT and CDR2 is FRNRAP. Unmatched junction bases numbered 14, after V lost 9 bases and J lost 6 bases. The CDR3 extends over 16 amino acids. The CDR3 is CASVLIAGGPFDTQYF. CDR3 DNA sequence: TGTGCTAGCGTTCTGATAGCGGGAGGGCCCTTTGATACGCAGTATTTT. The variable domain in full, completed from reference TRBV12-5 and TRBJ2-3, reads DARVTQTPRHKVTEMGQEVTMRCQPILGHNTVFWYRQTMMQGLELLAYFRNRAPLDDSGMPKDRFSAEMPDATLATLKIQPSEPRDSAVYFCASVLIAGGPFDTQYFGPGTRLTVL.

V is TRBV30 and J is TRBJ1-5, with TRBD1 identical over 10 bases. The CDR3 has 13 residues. Germline loops: CDR1 GTSNPN, CDR2 SVGIG (reference sequence). Unmatched junction bases numbered 1, after V lost 5 bases and J lost 3 bases. The CDR3 DNA reads as TGTGCCTGGGGACAGGGGGACAATCAGCCCCAGCATTTT. It is translated as CAWGQGDNQPQHF. The full variable domain, rest sourced from reference TRBV30 and TRBJ1-5, is SQTIHQWPATLVQPVGSPLSLECTVEGTSNPNLYWYRQAAGRGLQLLFYSVGIGQISSEVPQNLSASRPQDRQFILSSKKLLLSDSGFYLCAWGQGDNQPQHFGDGTRLSIL.

The chain couples TRBV4-2 to TRBJ2-5; 8 nucleotides agree with TRBD2. There are 17 residues in the CDR3. Germline CDR1 and CDR2: LGHNA and YNFKEQ. J lost 0 bases, V lost 0 bases, and 6 bases had no gene match. The CDR3 sequence is CASSQDGGALDQETQYF. The DNA of the CDR3 is TGTGCCAGCAGCCAAGACGGGGGGGCCTTAGACCAAGAGACCCAGTACTTC.

The chain carries TRBV25-1 and TRBJ2-7; 9 bases are a match to TRBD1. The germline V gene encodes CDR1 MGHDK and CDR2 SYGVNS. The CDR3 has 17 amino acids. V trimming: 2 bases; J trimming: 4 bases; junction bases outside the gene matches: 12. For the CDR3, the DNA is TGTGCCAGCAGTGAAGGTTTGGGACAGGGAACTTATTACGAGCAGTACTTC. Translating it yields CASSEGLGQGTYYEQYF.

V and J are TRBV7-2 and TRBJ2-7; 7 positions agree with TRBD2. CDR3 length equals 15 residues. The V gene end was trimmed by 5 bases and the J gene end by 2 bases; junction bases not matched to a gene: 9. The germline gives CDR1 SGHTA, CDR2 FQGNSA. The CDR3: CASSPDRGRAYEQYF. As DNA, the CDR3 is TGTGCCAGCAGCCCTGATCGCGGGAGAGCCTACGAGCAGTACTTC.

This chain uses TRBV6-4 with TRBJ2-2; 7 bases are a match to TRBD1. There are 14 residues in the CDR3. Germline CDR1 reads MRHNA; CDR2 reads SNTAGT. V trimming: 5 bases; J trimming: 7 bases; junction bases outside the gene matches: 7. In nucleotides, the CDR3 is TGTGCCAGCAGTAAAGAGGGGGCGTTCGGGGAGCTGTTTTTT. It yields the protein CASSKEGAFGELFF.

This chain joins TRBV14 and TRBJ1-3; D possibly corresponds to TRBD1 (6 bases). This CDR3 contains 16 residues. Germline lookup yields CDR1 SGHDN and CDR2 FVKESK. The V gene lost 4 bases and the J gene lost 0 bases, with 13 bases spanning the gap. The chain's CDR3 is CASSRPGTPSGNTIYF. CDR3 sequence (DNA): TGTGCCAGCAGCCGTCCCGGGACACCCTCTGGAAACACCATATATTTT.

The chain combines TRBV6-5 with TRBJ1-5; TRBD1 might be the D (5 bases). Trimming took off 10 bases at V and 9 bases at J, with 19 bases between the two ends. CDR3 length: 13 amino acids. The germline V gene has CDR1 MNHEY and CDR2 SVGAGI. CDR3 sequence reads: CATLQGPDRPQHF. The CDR3 nucleotides are TGTGCCACTTTGCAGGGTCCCGATCGGCCCCAGCATTTT.

The chain is built from TRBV7-6 and TRBJ2-2; 12 bases fit TRBD2. The germline V gene encodes CDR1 SGHVS and CDR2 FNYEAQ. The V and J ends lost 3 bases and 4 bases, in that order; junction bases with no gene match: 3. The CDR3 is made up of 16 amino acids. CDR3 DNA sequence: TGTGCCAGCAGCTTCTCTAGCGGGAGGGCCACCGGGGAGCTGTTTTTT. Its protein is CASSFSSGRATGELFF.

The rearrangement joins TRBV27 to TRBJ2-1, with 9 bases aligning to TRBD2. CDR3 length equals 16 residues. After removal of 5 bases from V and 3 bases from J, the junction contained 8 bases not matched to a gene. Germline-derived CDR1 and CDR2 are MNHEY and SMNVEV (reference sequence). The CDR3 here is CASSLPGTSFYNEQFF. Written as DNA, the CDR3 is TGTGCCAGCAGTCTACCCGGGACTAGCTTCTACAATGAGCAGTTCTTC.

The gene calls are TRBV7-2 and TRBJ2-1; 14 bases line up with TRBD2. In germline, CDR1 is SGHTA, CDR2 FQGNSA. The V gene end was trimmed by 4 bases and the J gene end by 6 bases; junction bases not matched to a gene: 8. This CDR3 region has 17 residues. CDR3 in amino acids: CASSYSGTSGRGNEQFF. The DNA of the CDR3 is TGTGCCAGCAGCTACTCCGGGACTAGCGGGAGAGGCAATGAGCAGTTCTTC.

The chain uses TRBV27 and TRBJ2-5, with TRBD2 as a possible D gene (6 bases). The CDR3 has 15 amino acids. V lost 0 bases to trimming and J lost 5 bases, with 13 bases between them. Germline CDR1 is MNHEY and CDR2 is SMNVEV (reference sequence). In nucleotides, the CDR3 is TGTGCCAGCAGTTTATCTGCGGGGTTAGGGGAGACCCAGTACTTC. Translating it yields CASSLSAGLGETQYF.

V gene TRBV11-2 combines with J gene TRBJ1-5; a weak D match, TRBD1 (5 bases). Germline V CDR1 and CDR2: SGHAT, FQNNGV. Trimming took off 4 bases at V and 2 bases at J, with 18 bases between the two ends. The CDR3 loop spans 17 amino acids. Written as DNA, the CDR3 is TGTGCCAGCAGCTCCAGCACCGGGACTAGAGGCAATCAGCCCCAGCATTTT. This sequence encodes CASSSSTGTRGNQPQHF.

The chain has TRBV29-1 and TRBJ2-5, with 8 nucleotides matching TRBD2. V lost 4 bases to trimming and J lost 1 base; unmatched junction nucleotides: 8. Germline V gene data show CDR1 as SQVTM and CDR2 as ANQGSEA. The CDR3 loop spans 15 amino acids. CDR3 amino acids: CSVVFVLAVQETQYF. Written as DNA, the CDR3 is TGCAGCGTTGTCTTTGTACTAGCGGTCCAAGAGACCCAGTACTTC.

This clone was found once. The chain employs TRBV7-9 and TRBJ2-2; 8 bases are shared with TRBD2. Losses at the gene ends were 5 bases for V and 3 bases for J; bases not matched to a gene: 5. CDR1 and CDR2 (germline): SEHNR, FQNEAQ (reference sequence). This CDR3 region has 15 residues. This CDR3 reads CASSPGLVYTGELFF. As DNA, the CDR3 is TGTGCCAGCAGCCCGGGACTAGTTTACACCGGGGAGCTGTTTTTT.

The chain couples TRBV19 to TRBJ2-2, with 10 bases matching TRBD1. V lost 5 bases to trimming and J lost 7 bases; unmatched junction nucleotides: 10. The CDR3 extends over 16 amino acids. CDR1 LNHDA and CDR2 SQIVND come from the germline V gene (reference sequence). The CDR3 is CASSGYGTGVVGELFF. DNA of the CDR3: TGTGCCAGTAGTGGATACGGGACAGGGGTAGTCGGGGAGCTGTTTTTT.

This chain connects TRBV7-2 to TRBJ2-3, with a possible D match to TRBD2 (5 bases). This CDR3 is built from 15 residues. Germline-derived CDR1 and CDR2 are SGHTA and FQGNSA. With 4 bases removed from V and 2 bases from J, the gap between germline ends came to 13 bases. The CDR3: CASSSRLLNTDTQYF. CDR3 coding DNA: TGTGCCAGCAGCTCGAGACTACTGAACACAGATACGCAGTATTTT.